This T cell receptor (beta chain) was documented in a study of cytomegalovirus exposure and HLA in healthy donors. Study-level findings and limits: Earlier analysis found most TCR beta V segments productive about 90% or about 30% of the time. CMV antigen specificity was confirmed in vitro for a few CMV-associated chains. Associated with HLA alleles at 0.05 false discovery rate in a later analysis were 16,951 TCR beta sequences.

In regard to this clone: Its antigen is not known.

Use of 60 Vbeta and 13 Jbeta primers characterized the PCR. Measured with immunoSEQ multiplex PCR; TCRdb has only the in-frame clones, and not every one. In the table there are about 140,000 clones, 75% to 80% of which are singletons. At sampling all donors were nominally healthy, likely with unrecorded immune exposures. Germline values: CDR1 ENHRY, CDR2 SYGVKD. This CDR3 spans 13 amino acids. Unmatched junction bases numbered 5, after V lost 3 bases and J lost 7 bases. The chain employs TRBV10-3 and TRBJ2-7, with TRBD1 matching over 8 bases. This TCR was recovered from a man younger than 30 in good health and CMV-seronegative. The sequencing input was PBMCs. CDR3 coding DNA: TGTGCCATCAGTGATGGACAGGGTGGTGAGCAGTACTTC. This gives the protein CAISDGQGGEQYF.